A single sample gave rise to the 7 T cell receptor beta chains below, sequenced in a study of control samples from healthy donors and cancer patients. This table comes from immunoSEQ multiplex PCR, and its TCRdb copy is limited to in-frame clones, with some not included. The table includes fewer than 200,000 clones, 90% detected once. Sequenced input: blood. All receptors come from a woman aged 45-59 years in good health.

The chain recombines TRBV28 with TRBJ2-2; D uncertain. The germline gives CDR1 MDHEN, CDR2 SYDVKM. Trimming removed 2 bases at V and 6 bases at J, with 10 bases between. The CDR3 is 14 amino acids. The CDR3 loop is CASSLRQISGELFF. CDR3 DNA: TGTGCCAGCAGTTTAAGGCAGATCTCCGGGGAGCTGTTTTTT.

This chain joins TRBV18 and TRBJ2-7; 10 bases are a match to TRBD2. This CDR3 comprises 14 residues. In germline, CDR1 is KGHSH, CDR2 LQKENI. Unmatched junction bases numbered 3, after V lost 3 bases and J lost 4 bases. The CDR3 sequence is CASSPGTSEYEQYF. In nucleotides, the CDR3 is TGTGCCAGCTCACCTGGGACTAGCGAATACGAGCAGTACTTC.

This chain links TRBV5-1 with TRBJ2-5; D is perhaps TRBD2 (5 bases). The germline V and J ends were trimmed by 0 bases and 5 bases, with 11 bases remaining between them. Germline V gene data show CDR1 as SGHRS and CDR2 as YFSETQ. This CDR3 has 14 residues. The CDR3 nucleotides are TGCGCCAGCAGCTTGGTTCCGGGATCGGAGACCCAGTACTTC. Translated: CASSLVPGSETQYF.

The V and J genes are TRBV4-3 and TRBJ2-7; 8 bases line up with TRBD1. J lost 6 bases, V lost 4 bases, and 11 bases had no gene match. The CDR3 runs 15 residues. In germline, CDR1 is LGHNA, CDR2 YSLEER. The CDR3 DNA reads TGCGCCAGCAGCCTTTCTTCTACAGGGGGAAGCGAGCAGTACTTC. Translated, it gives CASSLSSTGGSEQYF.

Remarks on this clone: At one boundary the junction diverges from the germline segment, which might be a read error. The chain recombines TRBV3-1 (or the pseudogene TRBV3-2) with TRBJ2-7, with 10 nucleotides matching TRBD1. Germline V gene lookup returns CDR1 LGHDT and CDR2 YNNKEL (reference sequence). The CDR3 has 20 amino acids. CDR3 in DNA: TGTGCCAGCAGCCAAGATGGGGGACAGGGGAACCTACCGACCCGATACGGGCAGTACTTC. Translated, it gives CASSQDGGQGNLPTRYGQYF.

CDR3 sequence (DNA): TGTGCCAGCAGCTTATTCGGGACAGGGGGATTTAGCAATCAGCCCCAGCATTTT. Residues: CASSLFGTGGFSNQPQHF. The chain links TRBV7-9 to TRBJ1-5; the match to TRBD1 covers 11 bases. CDR1 is SEHNR and CDR2 is FQNEAQ in the germline V gene (reference sequence). This CDR3 is built from 18 residues. Unmatched junction bases numbered 6, after V lost 2 bases and J lost 0 bases.

The J gene is TRBJ1-1, the V gene TRBV9, with 12 bases fitting TRBD1. Trimming cost V 3 bases and J 4 bases; bases outside gene matches: 7. Germline assignment: CDR1 SGDLS and CDR2 YYNGEE. The CDR3 consists of 16 residues. CDR3 coding DNA: TGTGCCAGCAGCGCTGGCCGGGACAGGGGGCCCACTGAAGCTTTCTTT. Its protein is CASSAGRDRGPTEAFF.